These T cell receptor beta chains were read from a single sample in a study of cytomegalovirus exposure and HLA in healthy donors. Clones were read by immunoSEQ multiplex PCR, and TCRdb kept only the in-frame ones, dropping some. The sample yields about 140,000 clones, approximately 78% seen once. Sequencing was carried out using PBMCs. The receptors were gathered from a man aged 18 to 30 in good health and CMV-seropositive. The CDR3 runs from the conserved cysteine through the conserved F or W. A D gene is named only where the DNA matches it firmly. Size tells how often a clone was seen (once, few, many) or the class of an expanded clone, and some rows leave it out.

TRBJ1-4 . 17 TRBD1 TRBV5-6 CASSFFGQGSSNEKLFF TGTGCCAGCAGCTTTTTCGGACAGGGCTCTTCTAATGAAAAACTGTTTTTT
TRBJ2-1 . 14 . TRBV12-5 CASGFSEAYNEQFF TGTGCTAGTGGTTTTTCAGAAGCCTACAATGAGCAGTTCTTC
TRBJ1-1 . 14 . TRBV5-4 CASRESQDITEAFF TGTGCCAGCAGAGAATCACAGGACATCACTGAAGCTTTCTTT
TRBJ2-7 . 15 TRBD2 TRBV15 CATSRETSGTYEQYF TGTGCCACCAGCAGAGAAACTAGCGGGACCTACGAGCAGTACTTC
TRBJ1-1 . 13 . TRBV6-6 CASSQTANTEAFF TGTGCCAGCAGTCAGACAGCAAACACTGAAGCTTTCTTT
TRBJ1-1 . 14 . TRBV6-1 CASSEGEMNTEAFF TGTGCCAGCAGTGAAGGGGAGATGAACACTGAAGCTTTCTTT
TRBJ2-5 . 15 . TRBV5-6 CASSLADGIQETQYF TGTGCCAGCAGCTTGGCGGACGGGATTCAAGAGACCCAGTACTTC
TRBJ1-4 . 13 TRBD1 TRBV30 CAWRDRGREKLFF TGTGCCTGGAGGGACAGGGGGCGCGAAAAACTGTTTTTT
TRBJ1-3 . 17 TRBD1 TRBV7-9 CASSGDSDRVTGNTIYF TGTGCCAGCAGCGGCGATTCAGACAGGGTAACTGGAAACACCATATATTTT
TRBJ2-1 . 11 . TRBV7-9 CASSETNEQFF TGTGCCAGCAGCGAAACTAATGAGCAGTTCTTC
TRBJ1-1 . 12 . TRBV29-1 CSAVEGPTEAFF TGCAGCGCCGTGGAGGGGCCCACTGAAGCTTTCTTT
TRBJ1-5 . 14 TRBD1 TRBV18 CASSEGTGNQPQHF TGTGCCAGCTCAGAGGGGACAGGCAATCAGCCCCAGCATTTT
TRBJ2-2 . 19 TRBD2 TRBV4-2 CASSQGGRLAGVVAGELFF TGTGCCAGCAGCCAAGGAGGGCGGCTAGCGGGAGTCGTCGCCGGGGAGCTGTTTTTT
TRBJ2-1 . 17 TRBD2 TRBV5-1 CASSLAVGRPEYNEQFF TGCGCCAGCAGCTTGGCCGTCGGGAGGCCCGAGTACAATGAGCAGTTCTTC
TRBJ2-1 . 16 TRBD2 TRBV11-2 CASSIGLADPYNEQFF TGTGCCAGCAGCATTGGACTAGCGGATCCCTACAATGAGCAGTTCTTC
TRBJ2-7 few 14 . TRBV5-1 CASSLGQVDDEQYF TGCGCCAGCAGCTTGGGACAGGTTGACGACGAGCAGTACTTC
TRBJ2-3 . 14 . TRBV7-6 CASSWGANVDTQYF TGTGCCAGCAGCTGGGGAGCGAATGTAGATACGCAGTATTTT
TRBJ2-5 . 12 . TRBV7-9 CASWRYEETQYF TGTGCCAGCTGGAGGTATGAAGAGACCCAGTACTTC
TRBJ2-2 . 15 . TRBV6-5 CASSFQGGNTGELFF TGTGCCAGCAGTTTTCAGGGGGGGAACACCGGGGAGCTGTTTTTT
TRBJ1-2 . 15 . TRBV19 CASRTTERPIYGYTF TGTGCCAGTAGGACGACAGAACGCCCAATCTATGGCTACACCTTC
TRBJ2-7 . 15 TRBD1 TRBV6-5 CASSLGTGGYYEQYF TGTGCCAGCAGTCTCGGGACAGGGGGCTACTACGAGCAGTACTTC
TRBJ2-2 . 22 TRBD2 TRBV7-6 CASSLASVKLAGLNPNTGELFF TGTGCCAGCAGCTTAGCTTCGGTCAAACTAGCGGGACTGAATCCGAACACCGGGGAGCTGTTTTTT
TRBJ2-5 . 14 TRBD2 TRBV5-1 CASSFRPGGETQYF TGCGCCAGCTCCTTCCGTCCGGGAGGAGAGACCCAGTACTTC
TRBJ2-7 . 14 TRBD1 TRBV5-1 CASRLWTGVEEQYF TGCGCCAGCAGACTTTGGACAGGGGTAGAAGAGCAGTACTTC
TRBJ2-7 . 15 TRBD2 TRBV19 CASSIGSGRAHEQYF TGTGCCAGTAGTATTGGGAGCGGGAGGGCCCACGAGCAGTACTTC
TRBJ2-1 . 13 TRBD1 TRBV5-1 CASRTGQDNEQFF TGCGCCAGCAGAACAGGACAGGACAATGAGCAGTTCTTC
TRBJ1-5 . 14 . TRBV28 CASSPRGRGEPQHF TGTGCCAGCAGTCCTCGGGGGAGGGGAGAGCCCCAGCATTTT
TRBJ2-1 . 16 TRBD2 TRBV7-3 CASSFRRGFPYNEQFF TGTGCCAGCAGCTTCCGGCGGGGGTTTCCCTACAATGAGCAGTTCTTC
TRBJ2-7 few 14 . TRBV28 CASSLAGPSYEQYF TGTGCCAGCAGTTTGGCGGGACCTAGCTACGAGCAGTACTTC
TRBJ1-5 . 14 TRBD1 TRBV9 CASSVGDRNQPQHF TGTGCCAGCAGCGTAGGGGACAGAAATCAGCCCCAGCATTTT
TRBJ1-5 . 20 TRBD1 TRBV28 CASSLGLGQGGVVGNQPQHF TGTGCCAGCAGTTTAGGCCTAGGACAGGGGGGAGTAGTTGGCAATCAGCCCCAGCATTTT
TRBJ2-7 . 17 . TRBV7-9 CARTQGAHWAGNYEQYF TGTGCCAGGACCCAAGGGGCCCATTGGGCGGGGAACTACGAGCAGTACTTC